This T cell receptor (beta chain) was identified during a study of blood T cell repertoires in COVID-19. Turning to the study itself: The samples span acute and convalescent COVID-19 from the United States, Italy and Spain. Sample material is recorded as cDNA or gDNA derived from T cells, B-cell-depleted T cells, or PBMCs.

Original processing notes: Quantification of nucleated cells was approximated via reference gene primer amplification. Assay used: immunoSEQ multiplex PCR; TCRdb lists only in-frame clones, some missing. That table gives V, J and clone size, and the DNA gave D and trimming. The sample has a few hundred thousand clones, 89% seen once. Followed over time, Seattle patients had been enrolled while infection was active. The junction had 6 bases not matched to a gene; V was cut back by 2 bases and J by 8 bases. There are 15 residues in the CDR3. CDR1 and CDR2 from the germline V gene are MNHEY and SMNVEV (reference sequence).

Material for sequencing was peripheral blood. The genes are TRBV27 and TRBJ1-6, with TRBD1 matching 7 bases. This TCR was recovered from a woman in her sixties or seventies with COVID-19, enrolled during active disease. In nucleotides, the CDR3 is TGTGCCAGCAGTTTAGGGACAGTAGGTGATTCACCCCTCCACTTT. Amino acid sequence: CASSLGTVGDSPLHF.